This TCR beta chain was sequenced for a study of cytomegalovirus exposure and HLA in healthy donors. V shed 0 bases, J shed 10 bases, and the junction held 12 bases outside the gene matches. This CDR3 spans 15 amino acids. CDR1 and CDR2 (germline): GTSNPN, SVGIG (reference sequence). A multiplex PCR was run with 60 Vbeta primers and 13 Jbeta primers. Original processing notes: An analysis performed later counted 81 million or so unique TCR beta chains (roughly 11 million of them shared). Method: immunoSEQ multiplex PCR; TCRdb's copy keeps in-frame clones and lacks some. From that table come the V and J calls and clone size; the DNA was used to work out D and trimming. This table has about 130,000 clones, about 85% appearing once. This clone was found once.

This TCR was recovered from a young man in good health and CMV-seropositive. Sequenced sample: PBMCs. This chain links TRBV30 with TRBJ2-1; TRBD2 agrees at 7 bases. CDR3 amino acids: CAWSVRWEGLWEQFF. For the CDR3, the DNA is TGTGCCTGGAGTGTACGGTGGGAGGGCCTATGGGAGCAGTTCTTC.